One and the same sample provided the 26 T cell receptor beta chains below, sequenced in a study of CD8+CD57+ T cells in acquired aplastic anemia. Flow cytometry had shown expanded CD8+CD57+ cells in the patients chosen for sequencing. The TCR beta profiling, which covered VDJ combination and CDR3 sequence, was carried out using genomic DNA as the template. TCRdb reprocessed the reads via MiXCR and lists one record per CDR3 protein. The repertoire holds about 120,000 distinct CDR3 sequences, with about 43% as singletons. Specimen: sorted CD4+, CD8+, or CD8+CD57+ T cells (not recorded which) from PBMCs. The receptors derive from a human donor with aplastic anemia.

There are many counts of this clonotype. J is TRBJ1-1 and V is TRBV7-8; D is ambiguous. The germline V gene encodes CDR1 SGHVS and CDR2 FQNEAQ. Trimming took 5 bases from V and 4 from J, leaving 14 bases between them. The CDR3 contains 14 residues. The CDR3 coding sequence is TGTGCCAGCAGCCCCCATCGGACCGCCACTGAAGCTTTCTTT. It yields the protein CASSPHRTATEAFF.

This clonotype was seen a handful of times. This chain connects TRBV15 to TRBJ2-7; the D gene is possibly TRBD1 (5 bases). This CDR3 region has 14 residues. V lost 2 bases and J lost 1, with 9 bases in between. Germline CDR1 LNHNV, CDR2 YYDKDF (reference sequence). The CDR3 DNA reads TGTGCCACCAGCAGACTCCAGGGTTCCTACGAGCAGTACTTC. This codes for CATSRLQGSYEQYF. Drawing the rest from reference TRBV15 and TRBJ2-7, the complete variable domain is DAMVIQNPRYQVTQFGKPVTLSCSQTLNHNVMYWYQQKSSQAPKLLFHYYDKDFNNEADTPDNFQSRRPNTSFCFLDIRSPGLGDTAMYLCATSRLQGSYEQYFGPGTRLTVT.

This clonotype occurred a few times. The J gene is TRBJ1-4, the V gene TRBV11-2; no definite D call. V lost 5 bases and J lost 6, with 16 bases in between. Germline CDR1 reads SGHAT; CDR2 reads FQNNGV. The CDR3 spans 15 residues. CDR3 loop: CASSPRKGTDEKLFF. The CDR3 DNA reads TGTGCCAGCAGCCCCCGGAAAGGAACGGATGAAAAACTGTTTTTT.

This clonotype was seen repeatedly, ten times or more. The rearrangement joins TRBV5-1 to TRBJ1-5; maybe TRBD1 (5 bases). The CDR3 loop spans 14 amino acids. With 0 bases removed from V and 5 bases from J, the gap between germline ends came to 9 bases. The germline V gene encodes CDR1 SGHRS and CDR2 YFSETQ. CDR3 sequence reads: CASSLGGGDQPQHF. In nucleotides, the CDR3 is TGCGCCAGCAGCTTGGGCGGGGGGGATCAGCCCCAGCATTTT.

Only a few counts were recorded for this clonotype. The chain has TRBV24-1 and TRBJ1-5; D not resolved. Trimming pared 3 bases from V and 5 bases from J, leaving 7 bases between. This CDR3 spans 13 amino acids. Germline CDR1 and CDR2: KGHDR and SFDVKD. CDR3 DNA: TGTGCCACCAGTGATAGGGCCGATCAGCCCCAGCATTTT. Residues: CATSDRADQPQHF.

Concerning this clonotype: A much bigger clone sits one base away, suggesting this may be a read error. J is TRBJ2-7 and V is TRBV6-2 or TRBV6-3; 8 positions match TRBD1. CDR3 length: 11 amino acids. Germline lookup yields CDR1 MNHEY and CDR2 SVGEGT. As DNA, the CDR3 is TGTGCCAGCAGTTCGACAGGGGTACGGTGCTTC. It yields the protein CASSSTGVRCF.

This chain connects TRBV15 to TRBJ1-1; D unclear. Germline V lookup: CDR1 LNHNV, CDR2 YYDKDF (reference sequence). The CDR3 length is 14 residues. V shed 0 bases and J shed 0 bases, with 5 bases lying between them. CDR3 sequence (DNA): TGTGCCACCAGCAGAGATACGGTGAACACTGAAGCTTTCTTT. Translated: CATSRDTVNTEAFF.

This clonotype has just one count. The chain has TRBV19 and TRBJ2-1, with 7 bases aligning to TRBD1. CDR3 length: 14 residues. After removal of 6 bases from V and 6 bases from J, the junction contained 8 bases not matched to a gene. CDR1 is LNHDA and CDR2 is SQIVND in the germline V gene (reference sequence). Written as DNA, the CDR3 is TGTGCCAGTAGCGGGATTGACAGGGTCAATGAGCAGTTCTTC. Its protein product is CASSGIDRVNEQFF.

Comment on this clonotype: Being one base from a much bigger clone, this may be a read error. The chain uses TRBV6-6 and TRBJ2-5; D is unresolved. This CDR3 has 11 residues. Trimming cost V 8 bases and J 2 bases, with 6 bases left between them. CDR1 is MNHNY, CDR2 SVGAGI, per germline (reference sequence). The CDR3 DNA reads TGTGCCAGCCGTATGCAAGAGACCCAGTACTTC. Translation gives CASRMQETQYF.

With regard to this clonotype: A much larger clone differs by one base, so this may be a read error. The J gene is TRBJ2-2, the V gene TRBV19; 8 bases line up with TRBD1. CDR1 LNHDA and CDR2 SQIVND come from the germline V gene (reference sequence). The CDR3 length is 16 residues. The CDR3 sequence: CASTRRTGPNTGEPFF. The CDR3 DNA reads as TGTGCCAGTACTCGACGGACAGGGCCGAACACCGGGGAGCCGTTTTTT.

The sample holds many counts of this clonotype. The chain joins TRBV12-3 or TRBV12-4 to TRBJ2-1; D remains ambiguous. V was trimmed by 2 bases and J by 7 bases, leaving 6 bases between them. This CDR3 contains 12 residues. This chain's CDR3 is CASSLNRNEQFF. The CDR3 coding sequence is TGTGCCAGCAGTTTAAATCGTAATGAGCAGTTCTTC.

This clonotype was picked up many times. The rearrangement joins TRBV7-2 to TRBJ1-5; D gene unclear. The ends were cut back, 1 base at V and 5 bases at J, with 9 bases in the middle. CDR1 is SGHTA and CDR2 is FQGNSA in the germline V gene. CDR3 size: 14 residues. The CDR3 nucleotides are TGTGCCAGCAGCTTAGAAGCAGTTTATCAGCCCCAGCATTTT. It is translated as CASSLEAVYQPQHF. The full variable domain, with the rest looked up from reference TRBV7-2 and TRBJ1-5, is GAGVSQSPSNKVTEKGKDVELRCDPISGHTALYWYRQSLGQGLEFLIYFQGNSAPDKSGLPSDRFSAERTGGSVSTLTIQRTQQEDSAVYLCASSLEAVYQPQHFGDGTRLSIL.

This clonotype was seen a handful of times. The gene calls are TRBV9 and TRBJ2-1, with 7 bases aligning to TRBD1. Trimming at V came to 3 bases and at J to 3 bases, leaving 6 bases not matched to a gene. Germline V CDR1 and CDR2: SGDLS, YYNGEE. This CDR3 has 15 residues. The CDR3 DNA is TGTGCCAGCAGCGATACAGGGGCAAGCTACAATGAGCAGTTCTTC. Protein: CASSDTGASYNEQFF.

A few counts support this clonotype. The genes are TRBV10-3 and TRBJ2-7, with D hard to call. Trimming pared 3 bases from V and 4 bases from J, leaving 4 bases between. Germline CDR1 ENHRY, CDR2 SYGVKD. This CDR3 is built from 11 residues. This CDR3 reads CAISDLYEQYF. In DNA, the CDR3 is TGTGCCATCAGTGATCTTTACGAGCAGTACTTC.

There are many counts of this clonotype. The chain has TRBV6-5 and TRBJ1-3; tentatively, D is TRBD1 (6 bases). CDR1 and CDR2 (germline): MNHEY, SVGAGI. The CDR3 sequence is 17 residues long. The ends were cut back, 4 bases at V and 0 bases at J, with 16 bases in the middle. In DNA form, the CDR3 reads TGTGCCAGCAGTTCCCGAGGGGGTCTGAGCTCTGGAAACACCATATATTTT. This codes for CASSSRGGLSSGNTIYF.

This CDR3 reads CATLRGTNEKLFF. In nucleotides, the CDR3 is TGTGCCACCCTACGGGGGACTAATGAAAAACTGTTTTTT. The chain couples TRBV28 to TRBJ1-4, with D tentatively TRBD1 (5 bases). This CDR3 contains 13 residues. Germline CDR1 MDHEN, CDR2 SYDVKM. Between the trimmed V and J ends, which lost 10 bases and 2 bases, there was a span of 11 bases.

The rearrangement joins TRBV10-3 to TRBJ1-5; possible D gene TRBD1, 6 bases. CDR1 and CDR2 (germline): ENHRY, SYGVKD. The V end lost 5 bases, the J end lost 6 bases, and 11 bases lay between the germline ends. The CDR3 has 13 residues. The CDR3 is CAISQQGSQPQHF. CDR3 sequence (DNA): TGTGCCATCAGTCAACAGGGTAGTCAGCCCCAGCATTTT.

J is TRBJ1-2 and V is TRBV12-3 or TRBV12-4; D is possibly TRBD1 (5 bases). Deletions cut 2 bases from V and 6 bases from J, with 16 bases between. The CDR3 contains 15 residues. Written as DNA, the CDR3 is TGTGCCAGCAGTTTACAAAGACAATTGGGGCATGGCTACACCTTC. It encodes CASSLQRQLGHGYTF.

This clonotype was seen repeatedly, ten times or more. The chain uses TRBV5-4 and TRBJ1-2; 9 bases line up with TRBD1. The trim removed 4 bases at V and 0 bases at J, leaving 4 bases unmatched. CDR3 length: 15 residues. Germline lookup yields CDR1 SGHNT and CDR2 YYREEE (reference sequence). For the CDR3, the DNA is TGTGCCAGCAGCCGCGGGGACAGGGCTAACTATGGCTACACCTTC. Translating it yields CASSRGDRANYGYTF.

V gene TRBV10-3 combines with J gene TRBJ1-2; D remains unclear. Trimming removed 5 bases from V and 2 bases from J, with 24 bases in between. Germline assignment: CDR1 ENHRY and CDR2 SYGVKD. The CDR3 totals 18 residues. CDR3 DNA: TGTGCCATCAGTTCGCTGACACCTCCATCCCATTTAAACTATGGCTACACCTTC. Its translation is CAISSLTPPSHLNYGYTF.

The table lists this clonotype with many counts. This sequence joins TRBV3-1 and TRBJ1-2; no definite D call. CDR1 LGHDT and CDR2 YNNKEL come from the germline V gene (reference sequence). Trimming cost V 3 bases and J 3 bases, with 8 bases left between them. The CDR3 spans 13 residues. In DNA form, the CDR3 reads TGTGCCAGCAGCCAGCAGGCCGACTATGGCTACACCTTC. Translated, it gives CASSQQADYGYTF.

The rearrangement uses TRBV12-3 or TRBV12-4 and TRBJ2-7; D uncertain. This CDR3 is built from 19 residues. Trimming took 2 bases from V and 0 from J, leaving 23 bases between them. DNA of the CDR3: TGTGCCAGCAGTTTAACAACAGACGCAGTAGGTCTCCGCTCCTACGAGCAGTACGTC. It codes for CASSLTTDAVGLRSYEQYV.

As to this clonotype: Its ends do not fully match the called genes, so a read error is possible. The CDR3, as DNA: TGTGCCAGGGGGGTAGCGGACTACAGTGAGCAGTTCTTC. The encoded protein is CARGVADYSEQFF. The gene calls are TRBV2 and TRBJ2-1, with D tentatively TRBD2 (6 bases). CDR1 SNHLY and CDR2 FYNNEI come from the germline V gene. The CDR3 extends over 13 amino acids. Supplemented by reference TRBV2 and TRBJ2-1, the full variable domain reads EPEVTQTPSHQVTQMGQEVILRCVPISNHLYFYWYRQILGQKVEFLVSFYNNEISEKSEIFDDQFSVERPDGSNFTLKIRSTKLEDSAMYFCARGVADYSEQFFGPGTRLTVL.

This clonotype was observed many times. This chain uses TRBV19 with TRBJ2-2; tentatively, D is TRBD1 or TRBD2 (5 bases each). This CDR3 has 14 residues. Deletions cut 9 bases from V and 0 bases from J, with 11 bases between. Germline values: CDR1 LNHDA, CDR2 SQIVND (reference sequence). CDR3 sequence reads: CASAGTANTGELFF. For the CDR3, the DNA is TGTGCCAGCGCCGGGACGGCGAACACCGGGGAGCTGTTTTTT. The full variable domain, its missing parts supplied by reference TRBV19 and TRBJ2-2, is DGGITQSPKYLFRKEGQNVTLSCEQNLNHDAMYWYRQDPGQGLRLIYYSQIVNDFQKGDIAEGYSVSREKKESFPLTVTSAQKNPTAFYLCASAGTANTGELFFGEGSRLTVL.

The chain joins TRBV25-1 to TRBJ2-5, with 12 positions matching TRBD2. V shed 4 bases, J shed 5 bases, and the junction held 8 bases outside the gene matches. The CDR3 covers 16 residues. The V gene's germline CDR1 is MGHDK and CDR2 SYGVNS. This chain's CDR3 is CASSALAGGPRETQYF. Here the CDR3 DNA reads TGTGCCAGCAGTGCACTAGCGGGAGGTCCAAGGGAGACCCAGTACTTC.

There are many counts of this clonotype. The rearrangement links TRBV28 to TRBJ1-4; no reliable D call. The CDR3 is 12 residues long. Trimming left V 5 bases short and J 8 bases short, with 9 bases between. In germline, CDR1 is MDHEN, CDR2 SYDVKM. CDR3 in DNA: TGTGCCAGCAGTCTTAAGTTGGAAAAACTGTTTTTT. Encoded protein: CASSLKLEKLFF.